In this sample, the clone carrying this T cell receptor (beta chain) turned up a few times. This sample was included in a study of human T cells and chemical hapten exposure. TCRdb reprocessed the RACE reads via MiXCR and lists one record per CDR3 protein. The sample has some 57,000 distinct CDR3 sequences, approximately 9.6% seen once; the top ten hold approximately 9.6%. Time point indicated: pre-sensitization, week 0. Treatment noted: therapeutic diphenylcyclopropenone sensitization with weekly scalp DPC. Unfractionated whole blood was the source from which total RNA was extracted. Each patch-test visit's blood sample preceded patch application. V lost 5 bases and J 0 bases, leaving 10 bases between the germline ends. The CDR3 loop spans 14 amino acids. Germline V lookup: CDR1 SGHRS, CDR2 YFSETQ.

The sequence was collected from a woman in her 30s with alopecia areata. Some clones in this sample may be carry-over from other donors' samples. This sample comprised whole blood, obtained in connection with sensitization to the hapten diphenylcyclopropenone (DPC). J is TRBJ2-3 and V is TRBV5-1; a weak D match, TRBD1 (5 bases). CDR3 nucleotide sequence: TGCGCCAGCAGACGAGACAGAAGCACAGATACGCAGTATTTT. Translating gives CASRRDRSTDTQYF.